The T cell receptor (beta chain) under discussion was sequenced for a study of PD-1 blockade in mismatch repair-deficient tumors. Study background: Enrolled about 2012-2017, patients had progressing, pretreated mismatch repair-deficient cancers of 12 types.

This clone was counted between two and nine times. The TCR-sequenced patients were three responders to pembrolizumab. Germline CDR1 reads SGHRS; CDR2 reads YFSETQ. CDR3 length: 16 residues. V lost 4 bases and J lost 3; bases outside the gene matches: 7. The method was immunoSEQ multiplex PCR; TCRdb's version includes in-frame clones alone and lacks a portion of them. The sample comprises 95,000 to 150,000 clones, 86% of which are singletons, and approximately 13% rests with the top ten. This chain uses TRBV5-1 with TRBJ2-3; 11 bases are a match to TRBD2. The source material was peripheral blood, sampled 44 weeks after starting pembrolizumab. This clonotype was obtained from an adult with mismatch repair-deficient cancer. In nucleotides, the CDR3 is TGCGCCAGCAGCCAGGGACTAGCGGCTCTGACAGATACGCAGTATTTT. Its protein product is CASSQGLAALTDTQYF.